This is a list of T cell receptor beta chains from one sample in a study of beta chain features in type 1 diabetes. Produced via immunoSEQ multiplex PCR; TCRdb's table is partial and in-frame only. The sample has 250,000 to 300,000 clones; approximately 25% are singletons. The source material was naive CD4+ T cells from blood. These receptors came from a woman in her thirties with type 1 diabetes. CDR3s include the opening cysteine and the closing phenylalanine or tryptophan. The D gene is left open where the match is weak. Clone size is given for some rows only: seen once, a few or many times, or a class if the clone is expanded.

J: TRBJ2-1; size: few; D: NA; V: TRBV5-1; DNA: TGCGCCAGCAGCTTGGTTTCTTCTAGCTCCTACAATGAGCAGTTCTTC; CDR3: CASSLVSSSSYNEQFF
J: TRBJ2-7; size: NA; D: NA; V: TRBV7-2; DNA: TGTGCCAGCGTCCACAGGGCGGGCTACGAGCAGTACTTC; CDR3: CASVHRAGYEQYF
J: TRBJ2-7; size: few; D: NA; V: TRBV25-1; DNA: TGTGCCAGCAGTGAGCGGACAGGAGGGGGCGAGCAGTACTTC; CDR3: CASSERTGGGEQYF
J: TRBJ1-5; size: NA; D: TRBD1; V: TRBV30; DNA: TGTGCCTGGAGTGCCGCCGGGACAGTGCCCAATCAGCCCCAGCATTTT; CDR3: CAWSAAGTVPNQPQHF
J: TRBJ2-7; size: few; D: TRBD2; V: TRBV4-2; DNA: TGTGCCAGCAGCCAAGAGGGGGTAGCGGGAAGATCCTACGAGCAGTACTTC; CDR3: CASSQEGVAGRSYEQYF
J: TRBJ2-1; size: few; D: TRBD2; V: TRBV2; DNA: TGTGCCAGCAGTCTACTAGCGAGGCGAGTTCTCGACGATGAGCAGTTCTTC; CDR3: CASSLLARRVLDDEQFF
J: TRBJ1-2; size: NA; D: NA; V: TRBV5-4; DNA: TGTGCCAGCAGCTTGGGGACAACAATGGAGTACGGTGGCTACACCTTC; CDR3: CASSLGTTMEYGGYTF
J: TRBJ2-1; size: few; D: TRBD2; V: TRBV18; DNA: TGTGCCAGCTCAAGGGACGCTCCCTCGACTAGCGCACACAATGAGCAGTTCTTC; CDR3: CASSRDAPSTSAHNEQFF
J: TRBJ2-1; size: NA; D: NA; V: TRBV29-1; DNA: TGCAGCGTTGATTCCGGGGTCTACAATGAGCAGTTCTTC; CDR3: CSVDSGVYNEQFF
J: TRBJ1-2; size: once; D: TRBD1; V: TRBV6-5; DNA: TGTGCCAGCAAGGACAGGGGGCTATCGGAGGGCTACACCTTC; CDR3: CASKDRGLSEGYTF
J: TRBJ2-7; size: NA; D: TRBD2; V: TRBV30; DNA: TGTGCCTGGAGTGTATTCGGGGGGACCCCTCTCTACGAGCAGTACTTC; CDR3: CAWSVFGGTPLYEQYF
J: TRBJ2-3; size: few; D: NA; V: TRBV7-2; DNA: TGTGCCAGCCCGCAGGGGTCAGATACGCAGTATTTT; CDR3: CASPQGSDTQYF
J: TRBJ2-7; size: once; D: TRBD1; V: TRBV18; DNA: TGTGCCAGCTCACCAACGAGACAGGGGTACTACGAGCAGTACTTC; CDR3: CASSPTRQGYYEQYF
J: TRBJ2-2; size: few; D: TRBD2; V: TRBV30; DNA: TGTGCCTGGAGTGGGTTAGCGGGAGTGACCGGGGAGCTGTTTTTT; CDR3: CAWSGLAGVTGELFF
J: TRBJ2-3; size: NA; D: NA; V: TRBV4-1; DNA: TGCGCCAGCAGCCAAGATTTCGTGCCAGCGGACAGCACAGATACGCAGTATTTT; CDR3: CASSQDFVPADSTDTQYF
J: TRBJ2-2; size: NA; D: TRBD2; V: TRBV2; DNA: TGTGCCAGCAGTGTACTAGCGGGGAACACCGGGGAGCTGTTTTTT; CDR3: CASSVLAGNTGELFF
J: TRBJ2-1; size: NA; D: TRBD2; V: TRBV11-2; DNA: TGTGCCAGCAGCTCCCAACGAAATAGCGGGAGAGCACTTGGGCAGTTCTTC; CDR3: CASSSQRNSGRALGQFF
J: TRBJ2-7; size: few; D: NA; V: TRBV25-1; DNA: TGTGCCAGCAGTGAATTAGGCGGAGCCTACGAGCAGTACTTC; CDR3: CASSELGGAYEQYF
J: TRBJ2-3; size: once; D: TRBD2; V: TRBV28; DNA: TGTGCCATCTTACCCCCGGGACTAGCGGGAGTAGTTTCCTCCACAGATACGCAGTATTTT; CDR3: CAILPPGLAGVVSSTDTQYF
J: TRBJ2-5; size: few; D: TRBD2; V: TRBV11-1; DNA: TGTGCCAGCAGCCATAGCGGGACCCAAGAGACCCAGTACTTC; CDR3: CASSHSGTQETQYF
J: TRBJ2-5; size: NA; D: NA; V: TRBV7-9; DNA: TGTGCCAGCAACTCGGGAGTGCGGGAGACCCAGTACTTC; CDR3: CASNSGVRETQYF
J: TRBJ2-3; size: NA; D: NA; V: TRBV5-4; DNA: TGTGCCAGCAGCTTGGCCCTAGGCACAGATACGCAGTATTTT; CDR3: CASSLALGTDTQYF
J: TRBJ2-1; size: few; D: NA; V: TRBV25-1; DNA: TGTGCCAGCAAGGGGGACGAATACAATGAGCAGTTCTTC; CDR3: CASKGDEYNEQFF
J: TRBJ2-7; size: few; D: TRBD2; V: TRBV30; DNA: TGTGCCTGGAGCACCGAGCGGGGCGGCATCTACGAGCAGTACTTC; CDR3: CAWSTERGGIYEQYF
J: TRBJ2-7; size: NA; D: NA; V: TRBV2; DNA: TGTGCCAGCAGTGATCGTGCTAGGAGCTCCTACGAGCAGTACTTC; CDR3: CASSDRARSSYEQYF
J: TRBJ2-3; size: few; D: NA; V: TRBV7-8; DNA: TGTGCCAGCAGCCCTTCGGGCACAGATACGCAGTATTTT; CDR3: CASSPSGTDTQYF
J: TRBJ1-2; size: few; D: TRBD1; V: TRBV29-1; DNA: TGCAGCGTTACGACAGGGGTGCACTATGGCTACACCTTC; CDR3: CSVTTGVHYGYTF
J: TRBJ1-2; size: NA; D: TRBD1; V: TRBV7-2; DNA: TGTGCCAGCAGCTCGTCAGGGGGCGATGGCTACACCTTC; CDR3: CASSSSGGDGYTF
J: TRBJ2-7; size: few; D: TRBD2; V: TRBV7-9; DNA: TGTGCCAGCAGCTTAGCTAGCGGGAGAGCTGGCGAGCAGTACTTC; CDR3: CASSLASGRAGEQYF
J: TRBJ2-3; size: few; D: TRBD2; V: TRBV7-9; DNA: TGTGCCAGCAGCCACGGGACTAGCGGGAGCTCCGGCACAGATACGCAGTATTTT; CDR3: CASSHGTSGSSGTDTQYF
J: TRBJ2-5; size: few; D: TRBD2; V: TRBV29-1; DNA: TGCAGCGTTTATCGGGGACTAGCGGGAGCCCATTACCAAGAGACCCAGTACTTC; CDR3: CSVYRGLAGAHYQETQYF
J: TRBJ2-5; size: few; D: TRBD2; V: TRBV7-9; DNA: TGTGCCAGCAGCTCCGGGACTAGCGGGAGTCTCTCCGAGACCCAGTACTTC; CDR3: CASSSGTSGSLSETQYF
J: TRBJ2-7; size: NA; D: TRBD2; V: TRBV30; DNA: TGTGCCTGTCGACTAGCAGGATTCTACAGCGAGCAGTACTTC; CDR3: CACRLAGFYSEQYF
J: TRBJ2-3; size: few; D: TRBD1; V: TRBV2; DNA: TGTGCCAGCAGCCAGGACAGGGGGTCGTACACAGATACGCAGTATTTT; CDR3: CASSQDRGSYTDTQYF
J: TRBJ2-3; size: once; D: TRBD2; V: TRBV11-3; DNA: TGTGCCAGCAGCTCGTGGCCTATAGCGGGAGGGCCTCAGGCAGATACGCAGTATTTT; CDR3: CASSSWPIAGGPQADTQYF
J: TRBJ1-1; size: few; D: NA; V: TRBV7-3; DNA: TGTGCCAGCAGCCCCCAACCGGATCAGGGGAGAGCTTTCTTT; CDR3: CASSPQPDQGRAFF
J: TRBJ2-1; size: NA; D: TRBD2; V: TRBV4-1; DNA: TGCGCCAGCAGCCTCAATGTCTGGACTAGCGGAGACAATGAGCAGTTCTTC; CDR3: CASSLNVWTSGDNEQFF
J: TRBJ2-1; size: NA; D: TRBD2; V: TRBV7-8; DNA: TGTGCCAGCAGCTGGCCGGGACTAGCGGTCAATGAGCAGTTCTTC; CDR3: CASSWPGLAVNEQFF
J: TRBJ2-3; size: NA; D: NA; V: TRBV4-1; DNA: TGCGCCAGCAGCCAAGCGTACAGGGTGGAAGATACGCAGTATTTT; CDR3: CASSQAYRVEDTQYF
J: TRBJ2-4; size: few; D: TRBD2; V: TRBV12-5; DNA: TGTGCTAGTGGTTTGGTACTCACTAGCGGGAGGGAAAACATTCAGTACTTC; CDR3: CASGLVLTSGRENIQYF
J: TRBJ2-5; size: few; D: TRBD2; V: TRBV7-2; DNA: TGTGCCAGCAAACCGGGAGGAACCCCCGAGACCCAGTACTTC; CDR3: CASKPGGTPETQYF
J: TRBJ1-1; size: NA; D: NA; V: TRBV2; DNA: TGTGCCAGCCTAGTGGGGCCTGTCACTGAAGCTTTCTTT; CDR3: CASLVGPVTEAFF
J: TRBJ1-1; size: NA; D: TRBD1; V: TRBV7-2; DNA: TGTGCCAGCAGCTTCACAGGAGCAGGGGGCACTGAAGCTTTCTTT; CDR3: CASSFTGAGGTEAFF
J: TRBJ2-7; size: few; D: TRBD1; V: TRBV6-5; DNA: TGTGCCAGCAGTTATTCCTTTGGACAGGGCTACGAGCAGTACTTC; CDR3: CASSYSFGQGYEQYF
J: TRBJ1-2; size: few; D: NA; V: TRBV4-2; DNA: TGTGCCAGCAGCCAAGATTCAGAGGGCCTCTATGGCTACACCTTC; CDR3: CASSQDSEGLYGYTF
J: TRBJ2-2; size: NA; D: NA; V: TRBV9; DNA: TGTGCCAGCAGCTCTCGGTCCAACACCGGGGAGCTGTTTTTT; CDR3: CASSSRSNTGELFF
J: TRBJ2-6; size: NA; D: NA; V: TRBV30; DNA: TGTGCCTGGAGAACTGCTGGGGCCAACGTCCTGACTTTC; CDR3: CAWRTAGANVLTF
J: TRBJ1-2; size: NA; D: TRBD1; V: TRBV28; DNA: TGTGCCAGCAGTTCCGGGACAGACTATGGCTACACCTTC; CDR3: CASSSGTDYGYTF
J: TRBJ1-3; size: few; D: TRBD1; V: TRBV30; DNA: TGTGCCTGGTCAGGGGGCGCGGACACCATATATTTT; CDR3: CAWSGGADTIYF
J: TRBJ2-7; size: NA; D: TRBD1; V: TRBV5-4; DNA: TGTGCCAGCAGCGGCCGGGACAGGGGACACGAGCAGTACTTC; CDR3: CASSGRDRGHEQYF
J: TRBJ2-1; size: NA; D: TRBD1; V: TRBV18; DNA: TGTGCCAGCTCACTCGATCTAGTTCCGGGGACAGGGTGGAATGAGCAGTTCTTC; CDR3: CASSLDLVPGTGWNEQFF